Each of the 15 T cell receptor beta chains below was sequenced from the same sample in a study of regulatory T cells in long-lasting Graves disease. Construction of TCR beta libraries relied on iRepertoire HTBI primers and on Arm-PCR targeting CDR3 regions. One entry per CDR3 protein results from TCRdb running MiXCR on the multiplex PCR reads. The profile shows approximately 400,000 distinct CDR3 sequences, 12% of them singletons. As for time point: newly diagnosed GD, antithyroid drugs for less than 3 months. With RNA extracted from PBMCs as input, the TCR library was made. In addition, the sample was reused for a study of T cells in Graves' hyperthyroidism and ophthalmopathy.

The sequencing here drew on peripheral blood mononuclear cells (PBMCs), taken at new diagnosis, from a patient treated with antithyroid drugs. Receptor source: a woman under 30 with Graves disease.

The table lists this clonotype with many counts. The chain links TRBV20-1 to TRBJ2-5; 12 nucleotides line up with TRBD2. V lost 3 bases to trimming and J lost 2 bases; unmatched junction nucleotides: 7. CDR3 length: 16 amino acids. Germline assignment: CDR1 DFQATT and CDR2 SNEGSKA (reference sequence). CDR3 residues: CSASKLAGGLQETQYF. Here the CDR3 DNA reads TGCAGTGCTAGTAAACTAGCGGGGGGTCTTCAAGAGACCCAGTACTTC.

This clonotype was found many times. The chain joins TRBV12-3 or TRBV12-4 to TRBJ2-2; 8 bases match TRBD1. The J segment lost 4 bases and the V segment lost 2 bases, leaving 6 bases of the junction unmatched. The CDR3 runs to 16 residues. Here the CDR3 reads CASSLRQGFLTGELFF. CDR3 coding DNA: TGTGCCAGCAGTTTAAGACAGGGGTTTCTCACCGGGGAGCTGTTTTTT.

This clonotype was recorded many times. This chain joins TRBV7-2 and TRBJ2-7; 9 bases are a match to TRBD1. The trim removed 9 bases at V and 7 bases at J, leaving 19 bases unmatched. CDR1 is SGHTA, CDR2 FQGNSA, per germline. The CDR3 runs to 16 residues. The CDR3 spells CASNKDTDGGQGEQYV. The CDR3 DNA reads TGTGCCAGTAATAAGGACACGGATGGGGGACAGGGAGAGCAGTACGTC.

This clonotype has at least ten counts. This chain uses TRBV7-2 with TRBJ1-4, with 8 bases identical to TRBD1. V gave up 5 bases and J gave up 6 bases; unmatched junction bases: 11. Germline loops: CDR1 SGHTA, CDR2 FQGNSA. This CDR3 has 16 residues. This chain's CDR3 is CASSKDPGGTDEKLFF. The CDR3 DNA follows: TGTGCCAGCAGCAAAGATCCAGGGGGCACGGATGAAAAACTGTTTTTT.

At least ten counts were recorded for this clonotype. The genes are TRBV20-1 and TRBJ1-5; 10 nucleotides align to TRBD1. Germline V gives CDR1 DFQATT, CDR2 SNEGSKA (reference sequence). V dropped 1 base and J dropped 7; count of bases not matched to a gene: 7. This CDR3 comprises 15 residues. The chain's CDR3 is CSARAPGTGDQPQHF. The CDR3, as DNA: TGCAGTGCTAGAGCACCCGGGACAGGGGACCAGCCCCAGCATTTT.

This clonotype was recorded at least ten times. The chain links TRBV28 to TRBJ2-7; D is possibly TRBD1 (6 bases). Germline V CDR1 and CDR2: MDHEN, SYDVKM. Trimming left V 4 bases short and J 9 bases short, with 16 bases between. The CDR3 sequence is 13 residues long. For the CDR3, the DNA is TGTGCCAGCAGTTCCTCCCTGACAGGAGGGCAGTACTTC. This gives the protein CASSSSLTGGQYF.

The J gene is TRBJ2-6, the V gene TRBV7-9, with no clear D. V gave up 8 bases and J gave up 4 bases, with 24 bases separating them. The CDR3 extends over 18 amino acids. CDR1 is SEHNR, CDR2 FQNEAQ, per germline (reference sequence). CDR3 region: CASPPLVFPPWGANVLTF. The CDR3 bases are TGTGCCAGCCCGCCGTTAGTGTTCCCCCCCTGGGGGGCCAACGTCCTGACTTTC.

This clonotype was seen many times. Here the CDR3 DNA reads TGTGCCAGCGGCAACAGCTACAATGAGCAGTTCTTC. This codes for CASGNSYNEQFF. The chain recombines TRBV7-2 with TRBJ2-1; D unclear. The germline V gene has CDR1 SGHTA and CDR2 FQGNSA. CDR3 length: 12 residues. V lost 8 bases and J 3 bases, leaving 8 bases between the germline ends.

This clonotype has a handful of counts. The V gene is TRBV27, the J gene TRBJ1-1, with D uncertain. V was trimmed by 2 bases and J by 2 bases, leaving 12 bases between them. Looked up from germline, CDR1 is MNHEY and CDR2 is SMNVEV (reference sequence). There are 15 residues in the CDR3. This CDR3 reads CASSLRVAANTEAFF. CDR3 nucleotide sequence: TGTGCCAGCAGTTTACGAGTGGCAGCCAACACTGAAGCTTTCTTT.

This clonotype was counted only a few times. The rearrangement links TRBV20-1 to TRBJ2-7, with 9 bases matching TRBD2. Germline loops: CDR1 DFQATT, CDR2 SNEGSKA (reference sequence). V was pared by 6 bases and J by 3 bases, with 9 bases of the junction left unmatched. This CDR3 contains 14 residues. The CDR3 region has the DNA TGCAGTGCCGGGGTTAGCGGGGGAATCTACGAGCAGTACTTC. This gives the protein CSAGVSGGIYEQYF.

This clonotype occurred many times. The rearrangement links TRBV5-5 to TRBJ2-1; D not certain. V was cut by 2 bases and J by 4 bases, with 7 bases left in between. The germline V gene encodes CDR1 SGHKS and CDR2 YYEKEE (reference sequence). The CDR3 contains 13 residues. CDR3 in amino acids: CASSLGDYNEQFF. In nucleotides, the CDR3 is TGTGCCAGCAGCTTAGGAGATTACAATGAGCAGTTCTTC.

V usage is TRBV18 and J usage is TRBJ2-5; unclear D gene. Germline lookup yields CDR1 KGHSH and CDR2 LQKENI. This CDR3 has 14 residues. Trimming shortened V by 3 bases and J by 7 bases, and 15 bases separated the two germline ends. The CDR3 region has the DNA TGTGCCAGCTCACCCGGGTGGTCGGCAGGGACCCAGTACTTC. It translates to CASSPGWSAGTQYF.

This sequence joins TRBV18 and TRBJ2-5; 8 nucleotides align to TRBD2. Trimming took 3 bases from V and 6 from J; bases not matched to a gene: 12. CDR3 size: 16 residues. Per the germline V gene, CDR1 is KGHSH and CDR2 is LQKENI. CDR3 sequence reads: CASSPYIAGSGKTQYF. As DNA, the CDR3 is TGTGCCAGCTCACCGTATATAGCGGGGTCCGGAAAGACCCAGTACTTC.

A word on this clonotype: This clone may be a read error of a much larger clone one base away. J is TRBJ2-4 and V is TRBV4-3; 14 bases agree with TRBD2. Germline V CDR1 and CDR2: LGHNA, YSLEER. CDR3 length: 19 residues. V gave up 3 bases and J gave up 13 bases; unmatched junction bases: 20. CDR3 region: CASSHVGLAGGHSYNEQYF. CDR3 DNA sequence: TGCGCCAGCAGCCACGTTGGACTAGCGGGAGGCCATTCCTACAATGAGCAGTACTTC.

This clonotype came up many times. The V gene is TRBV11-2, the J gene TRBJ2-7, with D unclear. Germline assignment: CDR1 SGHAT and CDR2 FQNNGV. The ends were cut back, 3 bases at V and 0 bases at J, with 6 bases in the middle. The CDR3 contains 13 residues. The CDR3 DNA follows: TGTGCCAGCAGCTTTTTAATCTCCTACGAGCAGTACTTC. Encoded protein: CASSFLISYEQYF.